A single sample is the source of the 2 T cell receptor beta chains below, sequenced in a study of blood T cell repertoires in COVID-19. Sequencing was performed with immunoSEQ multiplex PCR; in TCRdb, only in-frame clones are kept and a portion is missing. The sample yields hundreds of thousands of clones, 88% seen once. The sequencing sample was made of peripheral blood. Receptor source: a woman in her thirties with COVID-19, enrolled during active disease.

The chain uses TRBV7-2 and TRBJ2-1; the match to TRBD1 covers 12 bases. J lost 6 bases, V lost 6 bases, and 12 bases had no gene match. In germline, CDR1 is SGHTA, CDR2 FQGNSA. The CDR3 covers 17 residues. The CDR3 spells CASRTATGQGAGNEQFF. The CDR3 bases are TGTGCCAGCAGAACCGCGACGGGACAGGGGGCGGGCAATGAGCAGTTCTTC.

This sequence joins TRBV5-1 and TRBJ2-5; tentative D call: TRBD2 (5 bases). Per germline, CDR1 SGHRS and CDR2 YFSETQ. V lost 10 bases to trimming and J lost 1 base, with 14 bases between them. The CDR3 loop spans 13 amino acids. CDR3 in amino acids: CASREGSQETQYF. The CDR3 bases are TGCGCCTCCCGGGAAGGGAGCCAAGAGACCCAGTACTTC. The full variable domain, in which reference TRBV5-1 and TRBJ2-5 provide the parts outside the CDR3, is KAGVTQTPRYLIKTRGQQVTLSCSPISGHRSVSWYQQTPGQGLQFLFEYFSETQRNKGNFPGRFSGRQFSNSRSEMNVSTLELGDSALYLCASREGSQETQYFGPGTRLLVL.